Sequencing of this T cell receptor (beta chain) was carried out in a study of shared clonotypes between healthy human individuals. Across the study: Contributing individuals were a couple of females and a few males aged 18 to 49.

Trimming at V came to 4 bases and at J to 1 base, leaving 0 bases not matched to a gene. The CDR3 extends over 13 amino acids. CDR1 SGHDN and CDR2 FVKESK come from the germline V gene. Regarding this clone: Antigen unknown. Other DNA sequences in this specimen translate into the identical CDR3.

Repertoires were generated with immunoSEQ multiplex PCR, while TCRdb's copy carries only in-frame clones and drops some. The sample lists about 980,000 clones, over 75% seen once, with roughly 1.5% in the top ten. Study-wide points: Among donors, the sharing of clonotypes was expected to be influenced by sequencing depth. The donor pool, a small one, limited the genetic and exposure-history diversity represented.

This sequence joins TRBV14 and TRBJ1-1; the match to TRBD1 covers 7 bases. The source is a man younger than 30 in good health. Sample: memory CD4+ T cells sorted from blood. The subset was: CD45RA-negative fraction. CDR3 bases: TGTGCCAGCAGCCGACAGGGGAACACTGAAGCTTTCTTT. Residues: CASSRQGNTEAFF.